These 25 T cell receptor beta chains were all obtained from the same sample, sequenced in a study of cytomegalovirus exposure and HLA in healthy donors. 60 Vbeta and 13 Jbeta primers were used in PCR. Generated by immunoSEQ multiplex PCR, the TCRdb table keeps only in-frame clones and is missing some. The repertoire table contains about 130,000 clones. Sequenced material: PBMCs. The source is a woman in her fifties or sixties in good health and CMV-seronegative.

The genes are TRBV9 and TRBJ2-7, with TRBD2 identical over 9 bases. The CDR3 totals 15 residues. V lost 3 bases to trimming and J lost 2 bases; unmatched junction nucleotides: 6. Germline V gene lookup returns CDR1 SGDLS and CDR2 YYNGEE. The DNA for the CDR3 is TGTGCCAGCAGCGCTAGCGGGACACCGACCTACGAGCAGTACTTC. As protein: CASSASGTPTYEQYF.

The gene calls are TRBV30 and TRBJ1-6, with 7 positions matching TRBD1. J was trimmed by 12 bases and V by 0 bases; bases with no gene match: 8. The CDR3 sequence is 14 residues long. The germline V gene has CDR1 GTSNPN and CDR2 SVGIG (reference sequence). In DNA form, the CDR3 reads TGTGCCTGGAGTGTAGGGGGCCGACAGTTACCCCTCCACTTT. Translating it yields CAWSVGGRQLPLHF.

The chain has TRBV18 and TRBJ1-1, with D maybe TRBD1 (6 bases). Trimming pared 3 bases from V and 5 bases from J, leaving 13 bases between. The CDR3 is made up of 14 amino acids. Germline V CDR1 and CDR2: KGHSH, LQKENI. CDR3 DNA: TGTGCCAGCTCACCTAGTCGCCAGGGGACTGAAGCTTTCTTT. Translation: CASSPSRQGTEAFF.

This sequence joins TRBV30 and TRBJ2-7; the match to TRBD2 covers 11 bases. The CDR3 sequence is 17 residues long. The ends lost 4 bases at V and 4 bases at J; junction bases unmatched: 15. CDR1 and CDR2 from the germline V gene are GTSNPN and SVGIG (reference sequence). CDR3 nucleotide sequence: TGTGCCTGGACCATTACCCCAAAGACTAGCGGGAAGTACGAGCAGTACTTC. Translation: CAWTITPKTSGKYEQYF.

The chain recombines TRBV7-9 with TRBJ1-2, with D uncertain. Trimming left V 5 bases short and J 0 bases short, with 13 bases between. The CDR3 length is 15 residues. Germline V gene data show CDR1 as SEHNR and CDR2 as FQNEAQ (reference sequence). CDR3 loop: CASSLLATSNYGYTF. In DNA, the CDR3 is TGTGCCAGCAGCCTCCTCGCTACTTCTAACTATGGCTACACCTTC.

The chain combines TRBV5-1 with TRBJ1-4; unclear D gene. In germline, CDR1 is SGHRS, CDR2 YFSETQ. This CDR3 comprises 14 residues. Trimming took 4 bases from V and 6 from J, leaving 13 bases between them. CDR3 nucleotide sequence: TGCGCCAGCAGCCCGACGTTGGGCGATGAAAAACTGTTTTTT. Protein: CASSPTLGDEKLFF.

The V gene is TRBV6-1, the J gene TRBJ1-2; the match to TRBD1 covers 8 bases. The CDR3 runs 13 residues. Germline loops: CDR1 MNHNS, CDR2 SASEGT. V dropped 3 bases and J dropped 8; count of bases not matched to a gene: 5. The CDR3 loop is CASSEDRAGGYTF. CDR3 sequence (DNA): TGTGCCAGCAGTGAGGACAGGGCAGGAGGCTACACCTTC.

The chain joins TRBV5-1 to TRBJ1-2, with D uncertain. V dropped 3 bases and J dropped 5 bases, with 17 bases sitting between them. Germline loops: CDR1 SGHRS, CDR2 YFSETQ. CDR3 length: 15 residues. CDR3 sequence (DNA): TGCGCCAGCAGCTCCGGGTCTGCAGCCCCTTATGGCTACACCTTC. This gives the protein CASSSGSAAPYGYTF.

The chain carries TRBV6-6 and TRBJ2-7, with 7 bases lining up with TRBD1. This CDR3 region has 16 residues. Germline V lookup: CDR1 MNHNY, CDR2 SVGAGI (reference sequence). V dropped 6 bases and J dropped 1; count of bases not matched to a gene: 12. Here the CDR3 DNA reads TGTGCCAGCAGAACCACGACAGGGCTGTTTTCCTACGAGCAGTACTTC. It yields the protein CASRTTTGLFSYEQYF.

The rearrangement joins TRBV4-1 to TRBJ2-1, with 10 bases matching TRBD2. The CDR3 extends over 16 amino acids. The germline CDR1 and CDR2 sequences are MGHRA and YSYEKL. The V and J ends lost 0 bases and 9 bases, in that order; junction bases with no gene match: 8. The CDR3 loop is CASSQEASGGASEQFF. CDR3 nucleotides: TGCGCCAGCAGCCAAGAGGCTAGCGGGGGAGCGTCTGAGCAGTTCTTC.

The chain uses TRBV15 and TRBJ1-5; 7 bases fit TRBD1. The germline V gene encodes CDR1 LNHNV and CDR2 YYDKDF (reference sequence). The junction had 7 bases not matched to a gene; V was cut back by 0 bases and J by 5 bases. The length of the CDR3 is 16 residues. This CDR3 reads CATSRDPWDSYQPQHF. CDR3 coding DNA: TGTGCCACCAGCAGAGATCCTTGGGACAGTTATCAGCCCCAGCATTTT. Full variable domain (rest looked up from reference TRBV15 and TRBJ1-5): DAMVIQNPRYQVTQFGKPVTLSCSQTLNHNVMYWYQQKSSQAPKLLFHYYDKDFNNEADTPDNFQSRRPNTSFCFLDIRSPGLGDTAMYLCATSRDPWDSYQPQHFGDGTRLSIL.

CDR3 loop: CASSLNQGYVEKLFF. CDR3 coding DNA: TGTGCCAGCAGCCTTAACCAGGGGTACGTTGAAAAACTGTTTTTT. The J gene is TRBJ1-4, the V gene TRBV2, with a tentative D call TRBD1 (6 bases). This CDR3 is 15 amino acids long. V was cut by 6 bases and J by 7 bases, with 18 bases left in between. Germline V gene lookup returns CDR1 SNHLY and CDR2 FYNNEI.

This chain links TRBV2 with TRBJ2-2; D unclear. Germline values: CDR1 SNHLY, CDR2 FYNNEI. The CDR3 loop spans 13 amino acids. V gave up 3 bases and J gave up 6 bases, with 8 bases separating them. The CDR3 region has the DNA TGTGCCAGCAGTGATCCAGGCCCCGGGGAGCTGTTTTTT. Residues: CASSDPGPGELFF.

J is TRBJ1-2 and V is TRBV5-6, with D perhaps matching TRBD1 (5 bases). The V gene's germline CDR1 is SGHDT and CDR2 YYEEEE. The CDR3 runs to 13 residues. V lost 4 bases to trimming and J lost 7 bases, with 14 bases between them. The CDR3 spells CASSGIQGRGYTF. The CDR3 bases are TGTGCCAGCAGCGGAATTCAGGGTCGTGGCTACACCTTC.

The V call is TRBV15, the J call TRBJ2-1; TRBD1 matches 8 bases. Per the germline V gene, CDR1 is LNHNV and CDR2 is YYDKDF (reference sequence). The CDR3 has 18 residues. V was pared by 3 bases and J by 3 bases, with 13 bases of the junction left unmatched. This CDR3 reads CATSSQPRTGPVYNEQFF. The CDR3, as DNA: TGTGCCACCAGCAGTCAACCCCGGACAGGGCCGGTCTACAATGAGCAGTTCTTC.

The chain recombines TRBV4-1 with TRBJ2-7, with D hard to call. This CDR3 is 14 amino acids long. Between the trimmed V and J ends, which lost 2 bases and 1 base, there was a span of 9 bases. Germline CDR1 MGHRA, CDR2 YSYEKL. The CDR3 DNA is TGCGCCAGCAGCCAATGGGCCGAATCCTACGAGCAGTACTTC. Its translation is CASSQWAESYEQYF.

The chain employs TRBV5-5 and TRBJ1-1, with 8 bases matching TRBD1. The CDR3 extends over 14 amino acids. The junction had 3 bases not matched to a gene; V was cut back by 4 bases and J by 1 base. The germline V gene has CDR1 SGHKS and CDR2 YYEKEE (reference sequence). This CDR3 reads CASSAGTGNTEAFF. As DNA, the CDR3 is TGTGCCAGCAGCGCGGGGACAGGGAACACTGAAGCTTTCTTT. The entire variable domain, with the rest obtained from reference TRBV5-5 and TRBJ1-1, is as follows: DAGVTQSPTHLIKTRGQQVTLRCSPISGHKSVSWYQQVLGQGPQFIFQYYEKEERGRGNFPDRFSARQFPNYSSELNVNALLLGDSALYLCASSAGTGNTEAFFGQGTRLTVV.

The gene calls are TRBV5-1 and TRBJ1-5; 9 nucleotides match TRBD1. The CDR3 runs 23 residues. Germline V gene data show CDR1 as SGHRS and CDR2 as YFSETQ. After removal of 4 bases from V and 3 bases from J, the junction contained 29 bases not matched to a gene. The CDR3 here is CASSDFLYGTGSIGATLNQPQHF. Here the CDR3 DNA reads TGCGCCAGCAGCGACTTCCTGTACGGGACAGGGTCGATCGGGGCCACCCTCAATCAGCCCCAGCATTTT.

The chain employs TRBV28 and TRBJ2-7, with 8 positions matching TRBD1. Germline values: CDR1 MDHEN, CDR2 SYDVKM. CDR3 length: 14 amino acids. The ends lost 8 bases at V and 7 bases at J; junction bases unmatched: 13. In DNA, the CDR3 is TGTGCCAGCGATTCTCGGCAGGGGGCAGTTGAGCAGTACTTC. Its translation is CASDSRQGAVEQYF.

The CDR3 sequence: CASSRDRDYGYTF. In DNA, the CDR3 is TGTGCCAGCAGCCGCGACAGGGACTATGGCTACACCTTC. The chain couples TRBV6-5 to TRBJ1-2; the match to TRBD1 covers 7 bases. CDR1 is MNHEY, CDR2 SVGAGI, per germline. The trim removed 6 bases at V and 3 bases at J, leaving 4 bases unmatched. The CDR3 has 13 residues.

The gene calls are TRBV19 and TRBJ2-5; 9 bases agree with TRBD2. This CDR3 region has 13 residues. The trim removed 5 bases at V and 5 bases at J, leaving 3 bases unmatched. The germline gives CDR1 LNHDA, CDR2 SQIVND (reference sequence). The CDR3 loop reads CASSEAGGETQYF. The CDR3 DNA sequence: TGTGCCAGTAGTGAAGCGGGAGGTGAGACCCAGTACTTC.

The chain has TRBV27 and TRBJ1-5, with 11 nucleotides matching TRBD1. V shed 5 bases, J shed 5 bases, and the junction held 2 bases outside the gene matches. Germline loops: CDR1 MNHEY, CDR2 SMNVEV (reference sequence). The CDR3 length is 14 residues. This chain's CDR3 is CASSRGQGDQPQHF. In nucleotides, the CDR3 is TGTGCCAGCAGTCGGGGACAGGGGGATCAGCCCCAGCATTTT.

J is TRBJ1-1 and V is TRBV19; 9 nucleotides align to TRBD1. Germline V CDR1 and CDR2: LNHDA, SQIVND (reference sequence). The CDR3 sequence is 16 residues long. V shed 6 bases, J shed 4 bases, and the junction held 12 bases outside the gene matches. The CDR3 sequence: CASRQQGARVSTEAFF. For the CDR3, the DNA is TGTGCCAGTAGACAACAGGGGGCGCGGGTTAGCACTGAAGCTTTCTTT.

The chain employs TRBV30 and TRBJ1-2; a possible D gene is TRBD1 (5 bases). Germline V gives CDR1 GTSNPN, CDR2 SVGIG (reference sequence). Trimming took off 0 bases at V and 5 bases at J, with 22 bases between the two ends. The CDR3 length is 17 residues. This chain's CDR3 is CAWSVRTGRGEAYGYTF. The CDR3 DNA reads TGTGCCTGGAGTGTAAGGACCGGCCGAGGGGAGGCGTATGGCTACACCTTC.

This chain uses TRBV2 with TRBJ2-1, with 7 bases identical to TRBD1. This CDR3 is built from 15 residues. V trimming: 9 bases; J trimming: 4 bases; junction bases outside the gene matches: 12. Germline CDR1 is SNHLY and CDR2 is FYNNEI. CDR3 sequence: CASRIPGQHYNEQFF. DNA of the CDR3: TGTGCCAGTCGAATACCGGGACAGCATTACAATGAGCAGTTCTTC. Looking up the rest from reference TRBV2 and TRBJ2-1 gives the full variable domain: EPEVTQTPSHQVTQMGQEVILRCVPISNHLYFYWYRQILGQKVEFLVSFYNNEISEKSEIFDDQFSVERPDGSNFTLKIRSTKLEDSAMYFCASRIPGQHYNEQFFGPGTRLTVL.